Following are 17 T cell receptor beta chains from one sample sequenced in a study of lymphopenia after photon versus proton radiotherapy. This table comes from immunoSEQ multiplex PCR, and its TCRdb copy is limited to in-frame clones, with some not included. The table includes some 26,000 clones, 81% detected once. This specimen was peripheral blood, taken from a patient treated with photon-based radiotherapy. These TCRs come from a man in his fifties with gastric cancer.

The chain recombines TRBV19 with TRBJ1-2; D may be TRBD1 (6 bases). Germline CDR1 and CDR2: LNHDA and SQIVND (reference sequence). The CDR3 length is 13 residues. Trimming cost V 3 bases and J 8 bases, with 13 bases left between them. The CDR3 sequence: CASSIGGQKGYTF. The CDR3 DNA reads as TGTGCCAGTAGTATCGGGGGGCAGAAAGGCTACACCTTC.

The chain is built from TRBV5-1 and TRBJ2-3, with D perhaps matching TRBD1 (6 bases). Germline CDR1 SGHRS, CDR2 YFSETQ. V dropped 2 bases and J dropped 2 bases, with 9 bases sitting between them. The CDR3 loop spans 14 amino acids. The CDR3 sequence: CASSLRTDTDTQYF. The DNA of the CDR3 is TGCGCCAGCAGCTTAAGGACAGACACAGATACGCAGTATTTT.

This chain joins TRBV23-1 and TRBJ2-5; 10 positions match TRBD1. TRBV23-1 counts as an open reading frame of uncertain function. This CDR3 is 17 amino acids long. The CDR3 region has the DNA TGCGCAGCAGTCACCCCAAATGGGACAGGGGAAGAAGAGACCCAGTACTTC. Its protein is CAAVTPNGTGEEETQYF.

The J gene is TRBJ2-7, the V gene TRBV2; 7 nucleotides match TRBD1. The CDR3 has 12 amino acids. The ends lost 4 bases at V and 7 bases at J; junction bases unmatched: 4. CDR1 SNHLY and CDR2 FYNNEI come from the germline V gene. This CDR3 is CASSGQGWEQYF. The CDR3 DNA follows: TGTGCCAGCAGTGGACAGGGCTGGGAGCAGTACTTC.

This clone was observed once. The V and J genes are TRBV4-1 and TRBJ2-1; D is perhaps TRBD1 (6 bases). In germline, CDR1 is MGHRA, CDR2 YSYEKL. V gave up 0 bases and J gave up 0 bases, with 12 bases separating them. This CDR3 comprises 17 residues. The CDR3 loop reads CASSQDGGPSSYNEQFF. The CDR3 DNA reads as TGCGCCAGCAGCCAAGATGGGGGCCCCAGCTCCTACAATGAGCAGTTCTTC.

The chain carries TRBV5-1 and TRBJ1-1; D is perhaps TRBD1 (5 bases). The length of the CDR3 is 12 residues. The germline V and J ends were trimmed by 8 bases and 3 bases, with 11 bases remaining between them. CDR1 and CDR2 (germline): SGHRS, YFSETQ. The CDR3 spells CASSRGYTEAFF. The CDR3, as DNA: TGCGCCAGTAGTAGGGGTTACACTGAAGCTTTCTTT.

The V gene is TRBV5-1, the J gene TRBJ1-2; D unresolved. Trimming took 4 bases from V and 2 from J, leaving 9 bases between them. The CDR3 length is 13 residues. Germline CDR1 reads SGHRS; CDR2 reads YFSETQ. In nucleotides, the CDR3 is TGCGCCAGCAGCCCCGACGCGAACTATGGCTACACCTTC. The encoded protein is CASSPDANYGYTF.

This clone was seen a single time. The J gene is TRBJ1-4, the V gene TRBV4-3, with D uncertain. Trimming left V 1 base short and J 7 bases short, with 16 bases between. CDR3 length equals 16 residues. CDR1 LGHNA and CDR2 YSLEER come from the germline V gene. This chain's CDR3 is CASSQGASGVGEKLFF. In DNA form, the CDR3 reads TGCGCCAGCAGCCAAGGGGCCTCTGGGGTGGGTGAAAAACTGTTTTTT.

The table lists this clone with a count of one. The V and J genes are TRBV5-6 and TRBJ1-5; a weak D match, TRBD1 (5 bases). This CDR3 contains 14 residues. Germline CDR1 and CDR2: SGHDT and YYEEEE. Trimming removed 2 bases at V and 1 base at J, with 7 bases between. This CDR3 is CASSLGVSNQPQHF. The CDR3, as DNA: TGTGCCAGCAGCTTAGGGGTGAGCAATCAGCCCCAGCATTTT.

The genes are TRBV15 and TRBJ2-7; no definite D call. Deletions cut 11 bases from V and 0 bases from J, with 14 bases between. Per germline, CDR1 LNHNV and CDR2 YYDKDF (reference sequence). The CDR3 runs to 13 residues. This chain's CDR3 is CAPESEFSYEQYV. CDR3 nucleotides: TGTGCCCCCGAGAGTGAGTTCTCCTACGAGCAGTACGTC.

The rearrangement joins TRBV6-4 to TRBJ2-6; D is unresolved. Trimming removed 6 bases at V and 0 bases at J, with 6 bases between. Looked up from germline, CDR1 is MRHNA and CDR2 is SNTAGT. This CDR3 spans 14 amino acids. The CDR3 DNA sequence: TGTGCCAGCAGATCGGCCTCTGGGGCCAACGTCCTGACTTTC. Translating it yields CASRSASGANVLTF.

This clone was seen more than once but under ten times. The V gene is TRBV6-6, the J gene TRBJ1-2; D remains unclear. V shed 5 bases and J shed 6 bases, with 19 bases lying between them. Germline V gene lookup returns CDR1 MNHNY and CDR2 SVGAGI (reference sequence). The CDR3 is 15 residues long. CDR3 amino acids: CASSPQEKLSDGYTF. For the CDR3, the DNA is TGTGCCAGCAGTCCTCAAGAGAAGCTGAGTGATGGCTACACCTTC.

This clone has only a few counts. The chain couples TRBV4-1 to TRBJ2-2; 9 nucleotides align to TRBD1. This CDR3 has 16 amino acids. Trimming cost V 4 bases and J 3 bases; bases outside gene matches: 6. CDR1 is MGHRA, CDR2 YSYEKL, per germline. CDR3 coding DNA: TGCGCCAGCAGCCGAGGGACAGGGCAGGACACCGGGGAGCTGTTTTTT. Protein: CASSRGTGQDTGELFF.

This sequence joins TRBV5-1 and TRBJ2-7, with 9 positions matching TRBD1. The CDR3 contains 15 residues. Trimming removed 2 bases from V and 3 bases from J; junction bases left unmatched: 6. Germline CDR1 and CDR2: SGHRS and YFSETQ. CDR3 DNA sequence: TGCGCCAGCAGCTTAGACGGGACAGGGTTCTACGAGCAGTACTTC. As protein: CASSLDGTGFYEQYF.

The rearrangement uses TRBV2 and TRBJ2-3, with 9 bases identical to TRBD1. V lost 5 bases, J lost 4 bases, and 19 bases stayed unmatched. Germline V gene sequence: CDR1 SNHLY, CDR2 FYNNEI. The CDR3 has 19 amino acids. CDR3 nucleotides: TGTGCCAGCAGTCCGGGACAGGGCTTTCAAGGTTTCACGGCAGATACGCAGTATTTT. Translation gives CASSPGQGFQGFTADTQYF.

The V and J genes are TRBV7-9 and TRBJ1-1; D is perhaps TRBD1 (6 bases). The V and J ends lost 0 bases and 7 bases respectively, with 9 bases between them. Per the germline V gene, CDR1 is SEHNR and CDR2 is FQNEAQ (reference sequence). This CDR3 is 13 amino acids long. The CDR3 sequence: CASSLATGFEAFF. CDR3 in DNA: TGTGCCAGCAGCTTAGCGACAGGTTTTGAAGCTTTCTTT.

The J gene is TRBJ2-7, the V gene TRBV5-6, with a tentative D call TRBD1 (5 bases). The CDR3 runs 14 residues. The germline V gene has CDR1 SGHDT and CDR2 YYEEEE. The germline V and J ends were trimmed by 2 bases and 2 bases, with 11 bases remaining between them. CDR3 nucleotides: TGTGCCAGCAGCTTCCGTTCCAGGGCCTACGAGCAGTACGTC. Amino acid sequence: CASSFRSRAYEQYV.